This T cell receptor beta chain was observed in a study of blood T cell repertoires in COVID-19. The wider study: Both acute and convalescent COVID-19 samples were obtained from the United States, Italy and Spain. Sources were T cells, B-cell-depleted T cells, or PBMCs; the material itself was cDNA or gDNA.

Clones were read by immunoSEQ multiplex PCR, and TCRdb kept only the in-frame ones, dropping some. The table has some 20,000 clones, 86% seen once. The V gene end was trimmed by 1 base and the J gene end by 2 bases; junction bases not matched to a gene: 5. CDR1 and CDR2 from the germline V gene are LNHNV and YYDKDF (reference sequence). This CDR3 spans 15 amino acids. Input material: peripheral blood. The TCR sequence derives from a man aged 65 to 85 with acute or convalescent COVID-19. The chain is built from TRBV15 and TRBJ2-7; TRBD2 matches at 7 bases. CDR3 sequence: CATSRGGGSTYEQYF. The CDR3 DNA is TGTGCCACCAGCAGAGGAGGCGGGAGTACCTACGAGCAGTACTTC.